The sample holds a few counts of the clone carrying this TCR beta chain. Germline V gene data show CDR1 as LNHDA and CDR2 as SQIVND (reference sequence). Trimming stripped 7 bases from V and 9 bases from J, with 22 bases between. The CDR3 length is 14 residues. The data originate from a study of blood T cell repertoires in COVID-19. Study in general: From the United States, Italy and Spain came samples of acute and convalescent COVID-19. Sources were T cells, B-cell-depleted T cells, or PBMCs; the material itself was cDNA or gDNA.

Original processing methods: The authors estimated nucleated cell counts from reference gene primer amplification. The repertoire was sequenced with immunoSEQ multiplex PCR; TCRdb's copy has only in-frame clones and lacks some. V, J and clone size are those of that table, while D and trimming were read from the DNA. The data contain 150,000 or so clones, roughly four fifths of them singletons. The rearrangement uses TRBV19 and TRBJ2-7, with D hard to call. The sequencing input was peripheral blood. The sequence came from a human donor with acute or convalescent COVID-19. The donor label of this sample is uncertain. The CDR3 nucleotides are TGTGCCAGTACCCGGGTCCACGGCACGTCTAGGCAGTACTTC. Translated, it gives CASTRVHGTSRQYF.